These T cell receptor beta chains were read from a single sample in a study of T cells in localized non-small cell lung cancer. Here immunoSEQ multiplex PCR was the method, and the copy in TCRdb shows in-frame clones only, minus some. Among almost 30,000 clones listed, around nine tenths were seen once. The source material was peripheral blood, sampled before any cancer treatment. Source of these receptors: a female donor over 55 with stage III squamous cell lung carcinoma. Each CDR3 is given with its conserved first and last residue.

cdr3_aa: CASSVLRETAQPQHF; j_call: TRBJ1-5; v_call: TRBV5-4; cdr3_length: 15
cdr3_aa: CASRVTSDRVTSTDTQYF; j_call: TRBJ2-3; v_call: TRBV6-4; cdr3_length: 18
cdr3_aa: CASRLRQENQPQHF; j_call: TRBJ1-5; v_call: TRBV6-1; cdr3_length: 14
cdr3_aa: CASGRDSFTDTQYF; j_call: TRBJ2-3; v_call: TRBV5-4; cdr3_length: 14
cdr3_aa: CAWSPYTIMNTEAFF; j_call: TRBJ1-1; v_call: TRBV30; cdr3_length: 15
cdr3_aa: CASSGGDGQRSYEQYF; j_call: TRBJ2-7; v_call: TRBV6-6; cdr3_length: 16
cdr3_aa: CSAGQHMNTEAFF; j_call: TRBJ1-1; v_call: TRBV29-1; cdr3_length: 13
cdr3_aa: CASSLWTQPGGETQYF; j_call: TRBJ2-5; v_call: TRBV4-1; cdr3_length: 16
cdr3_aa: CASSSSPNEKLFF; j_call: TRBJ1-4; v_call: TRBV5-1; cdr3_length: 13
cdr3_aa: CASSQAGTTNTGELFF; j_call: TRBJ2-2; v_call: TRBV4-3; cdr3_length: 16
cdr3_aa: CASTGDRSYTGELFF; j_call: TRBJ2-2; v_call: TRBV28; cdr3_length: 15
cdr3_aa: CATSRDPVPGSRASTQYF; j_call: TRBJ2-3; v_call: TRBV15; cdr3_length: 18
cdr3_aa: CASSEAGTNQPQHF; j_call: TRBJ1-5; v_call: TRBV6-1; cdr3_length: 14
cdr3_aa: CASSPQGDSGNTIYF; j_call: TRBJ1-3; v_call: TRBV27; cdr3_length: 15